These T cell receptor beta chains were read from a single sample in a study of blood T cell repertoires in COVID-19. TCRdb's table, derived via immunoSEQ multiplex PCR, lists solely in-frame clones and lacks some. Among 300,000 to 400,000 clones listed, over 80% were seen once. Input material: peripheral blood. These receptors were taken from a man aged 25-45 years with COVID-19, enrolled during active disease. Each CDR3 is given with its conserved first and last residue.

TRBJ2-2 | 17 | TRBV15 | CATSRPLGTGGTGELFF
TRBJ2-2 | 16 | TRBV11-3 | CASSPSLTGVTGELFF
TRBJ2-7 | 15 | TRBV2 | CASSRDRASSYEQYF
TRBJ1-4 | 14 | TRBV12-5 | CASGTGKPNEKLFF
TRBJ2-1 | 14 | TRBV2 | CASSALGGGGEQFF
TRBJ2-7 | 16 | TRBV3-1/TRBV3-2 | CASSQEVTYSSYEQYF
TRBJ1-1 | 14 | TRBV28 | CASIPGQGYTEAFF
TRBJ1-3 | 15 | TRBV19 | CASALGQTSGNTIYF
TRBJ1-4 | 15 | TRBV7-2 | CASSPGRDNNEKLFF
TRBJ2-2 | 13 | TRBV29-1 | CSARGRGAGELFF
TRBJ2-7 | 16 | TRBV27 | CASSLRQGTHSYEQYF